Detailed here is one T cell receptor beta chain. This specimen comes from a study of shared clonotypes between healthy human individuals. Across the whole study: Aged between 18 and 49, the donors were a couple of women and three men.

The CDR3 sequence is 15 residues long. V lost 3 bases and J lost 4, with 15 bases in between. Germline CDR1 is GTSNPN and CDR2 is SVGIG (reference sequence). At deep level, the assay was performed. Per sorted-subset replicate PCR, input was roughly 200 ng DNA, representing roughly 29,000 T cell genomes. Assay used: immunoSEQ multiplex PCR; TCRdb lists only in-frame clones, some missing. Here the sample spans more than 1.2 million clones, around 98.5% being singletons. Input material: naive CD4+ T cells sorted from blood. The subset denotes: CD45RA+ positively selected. The TCR originated in a man aged 25-40 years in good health. This chain joins TRBV30 and TRBJ2-2; D gene unclear. This chain's CDR3 is CAWRRRGNPTGELFF. Written as DNA, the CDR3 is TGTGCCTGGAGAAGGCGCGGAAACCCCACCGGGGAGCTGTTTTTT.